This T cell receptor (beta chain) comes out of a study of CD8 T cells in Susac syndrome. Sequencing targeted TCR beta in blood CD8+ and CD4+ T cells. Negative isolation was used for CD8+ and CD4+ T cells and FACS enrichment for TEMRA cells. When the RNA was reverse transcribed, random hexamers were used with an input of about 0.45 to 1 ug. MiXCR was run by TCRdb on the immunoSEQ multiplex PCR reads, yielding one entry per CDR3 protein. The sample has 180,000 or so distinct CDR3 sequences, just under 95% seen once. Sequences were obtained from CD4+ T cells from PBMCs. The receptor's source is a human donor in good health.

The CDR3 reads CSASRSFWVAGESETQYF. CDR3 sequence (DNA): TGCAGTGCTAGTAGATCGTTCTGGGTAGCGGGAGAGTCAGAGACCCAGTACTTC. This rearrangement joins TRBV20-1 to TRBJ2-5; TRBD2 matches 9 bases. The V segment lost 3 bases and the J segment 4 bases; nucleotides outside the gene matches: 18. CDR3 length equals 18 residues. Germline CDR1 reads DFQATT; CDR2 reads SNEGSKA (reference sequence).